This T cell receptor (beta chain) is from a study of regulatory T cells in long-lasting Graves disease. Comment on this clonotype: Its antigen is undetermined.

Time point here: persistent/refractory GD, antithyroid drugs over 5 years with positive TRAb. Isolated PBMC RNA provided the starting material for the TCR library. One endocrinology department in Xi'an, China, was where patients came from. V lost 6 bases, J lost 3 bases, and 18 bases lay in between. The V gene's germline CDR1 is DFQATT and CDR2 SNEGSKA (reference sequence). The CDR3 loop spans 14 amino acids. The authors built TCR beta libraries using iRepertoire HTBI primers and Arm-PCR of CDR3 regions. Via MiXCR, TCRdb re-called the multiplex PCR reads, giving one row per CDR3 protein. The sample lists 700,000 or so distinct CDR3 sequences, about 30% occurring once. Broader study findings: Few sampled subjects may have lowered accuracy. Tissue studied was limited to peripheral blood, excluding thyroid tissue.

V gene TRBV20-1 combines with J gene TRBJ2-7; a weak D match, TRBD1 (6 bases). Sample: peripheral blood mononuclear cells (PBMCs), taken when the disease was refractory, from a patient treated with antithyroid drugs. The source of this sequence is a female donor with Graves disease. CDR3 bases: TGCAGTGCCCAGGACAGATTCAGAGACTACGAGCAGTACTTC. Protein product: CSAQDRFRDYEQYF.